The 32 T cell receptor beta chains in this list originate from one sample, sequenced in a study of blood T cells in healthy people across ages. A second PCR of about 7 to 11 cycles used a sample-barcoded 5' primer and a J-beta primer mix. TCRdb processed the 5' RACE reads anew with MiXCR; each CDR3 protein has one entry. The sample yields some 710,000 distinct CDR3 sequences, about 42% seen once. Sample: blood. These receptors were taken from a man older than 75 in good health.

This clonotype was recorded at least ten times. The rearrangement joins TRBV3-1 to TRBJ1-2, with D unresolved. With 2 bases removed from V and 0 bases from J, the gap between germline ends came to 7 bases. The germline V gene has CDR1 LGHDT and CDR2 YNNKEL (reference sequence). This CDR3 has 14 residues. CDR3 sequence (DNA): TGTGCCAGCAGCCAAACCGGGACTAACTATGGCTACACCTTC. Protein product: CASSQTGTNYGYTF. Full variable domain (rest looked up from reference TRBV3-1 and TRBJ1-2): DTAVSQTPKYLVTQMGNDKSIKCEQNLGHDTMYWYKQDSKKFLKIMFSYNNKELIINETVPNRFSPKSPDKAHLNLHINSLELGDSAVYFCASSQTGTNYGYTFGSGTRLTVV.

The rearrangement joins TRBV5-5 to TRBJ2-3; no firm D call. Looked up from germline, CDR1 is SGHKS and CDR2 is YYEKEE (reference sequence). This CDR3 is 14 amino acids long. Trimming stripped 0 bases from V and 6 bases from J, with 11 bases between. The DNA for the CDR3 is TGTGCCAGCAGCTTGGAAAAACTGTTGGATACGCAGTATTTT. Its protein product is CASSLEKLLDTQYF.

This clonotype was seen a handful of times. The chain employs TRBV6-2 or TRBV6-3 and TRBJ1-5; 9 bases match TRBD1. Germline assignment: CDR1 MNHEY and CDR2 SVGEGT. The J segment lost 6 bases and the V segment lost 2 bases, leaving 8 bases of the junction unmatched. The CDR3 covers 16 residues. The CDR3 bases are TGTGCCAGCAGTTACCCAAGCGGACAGGGGACTCAGCCCCAGCATTTT. It yields the protein CASSYPSGQGTQPQHF.

The chain links TRBV4-3 to TRBJ1-5, with 7 positions matching TRBD1. Germline V gene lookup returns CDR1 LGHNA and CDR2 YSLEER. The trim removed 3 bases at V and 7 bases at J, leaving 15 bases unmatched. The CDR3 runs to 17 residues. CDR3 sequence reads: CASSQGPGGADLQPQHF. As DNA, the CDR3 is TGCGCCAGCAGCCAGGGCCCAGGGGGGGCTGATCTGCAGCCCCAGCATTTT.

The chain carries TRBV5-6 and TRBJ2-2; D not certain. Germline values: CDR1 SGHDT, CDR2 YYEEEE. With 3 bases removed from V and 8 bases from J, the gap between germline ends came to 11 bases. This CDR3 contains 13 residues. The CDR3 DNA sequence: TGTGCCAGCAGCTACCGACCCCGGGGGGAGCTGTTTTTT. Translating gives CASSYRPRGELFF.

The chain uses TRBV29-1 and TRBJ2-1; D possibly corresponds to TRBD2 (5 bases). With 4 bases removed from V and 6 bases from J, the gap between germline ends came to 10 bases. Germline values: CDR1 SQVTM, CDR2 ANQGSEA. The CDR3 is made up of 12 amino acids. CDR3 in amino acids: CSVAPSTNEQFF. The CDR3 DNA sequence: TGCAGCGTTGCGCCTAGCACCAATGAGCAGTTCTTC.

This clonotype was seen many times. V is TRBV6-6 and J is TRBJ2-3; 10 nucleotides match TRBD2. Per the germline V gene, CDR1 is MNHNY and CDR2 is SVGAGI (reference sequence). CDR3 length: 16 residues. Germline trimming cut 6 bases from V and 3 bases from J; bases unmatched to any gene: 9. The CDR3 DNA reads as TGTGCCAGCAGCCCGGAACCTAGCGGGAGTACAGATACGCAGTATTTT. The encoded protein is CASSPEPSGSTDTQYF.

The sample holds a few counts of this clonotype. One end of the junction does not line up with germline, which may come from a read error. The V gene is TRBV11-2, the J gene TRBJ2-3; 15 nucleotides match TRBD2. The CDR3 loop spans 21 amino acids. CDR1 and CDR2 from the germline V gene are SGHAT and FQNNGV. In DNA, the CDR3 is TGTGCCAGCAGCACCCCCCGGACTAGCGGGAGGGCGAACAGTCCTACAGATACGCGGTATTTT. Protein sequence: CASSTPRTSGRANSPTDTRYF.

This clonotype was observed many times. The gene calls are TRBV7-2 and TRBJ2-1, with TRBD1 matching 12 bases. The trim removed 0 bases at V and 9 bases at J, leaving 6 bases unmatched. The CDR3 contains 16 residues. Germline CDR1 reads SGHTA; CDR2 reads FQGNSA. The CDR3 spells CASSLAGQGAFSEQFF. The DNA for the CDR3 is TGTGCCAGCAGCTTAGCGGGACAGGGGGCTTTTTCTGAGCAGTTCTTC.

J is TRBJ2-4 and V is TRBV28; D not resolved. Trimming left V 5 bases short and J 2 bases short, with 16 bases between. Germline V gene lookup returns CDR1 MDHEN and CDR2 SYDVKM. The CDR3 consists of 16 residues. Written as DNA, the CDR3 is TGTGCCAGCAGTCCAGGACCAGGCGAGTCCAAAAACATTCAGTACTTC. This codes for CASSPGPGESKNIQYF.

This sequence joins TRBV10-2 and TRBJ2-1; D remains unclear. The germline gives CDR1 WSHSY, CDR2 SAAADI. This CDR3 contains 16 residues. V was trimmed by 3 bases and J by 8 bases, leaving 20 bases between them. CDR3 sequence (DNA): TGCGCCAGCAGTGATAGGCCTAGTCGTTCGAGCGATGAGCAGTTCTTC. Its translation: CASSDRPSRSSDEQFF.

This clonotype turned up a few times. The chain carries TRBV12-3 or TRBV12-4 and TRBJ1-1; D unresolved. V was trimmed by 4 bases and J by 4 bases, leaving 13 bases between them. This CDR3 comprises 14 residues. The CDR3 nucleotides read TGTGCCAGCAGTTCCCTCATTAAAAGCACTGAAGCTTTCTTT. It translates to CASSSLIKSTEAFF.

This clonotype appeared a few times. The CDR3 DNA reads TGCAGTGCCTCGGACAGCCCCTACGAGCAGTACTTC. Translating it yields CSASDSPYEQYF. V gene TRBV20-1 combines with J gene TRBJ2-5; D is perhaps TRBD1 (6 bases). The end of the DNA aligns better with TRBJ2-7, so the J call may be wrong. The CDR3 covers 12 residues. The germline V gene encodes CDR1 DFQATT and CDR2 SNEGSKA (reference sequence).

This sequence joins TRBV5-8 and TRBJ2-1; 9 bases agree with TRBD2. J lost 0 bases, V lost 3 bases, and 4 bases had no gene match. Germline assignment: CDR1 SGHTS and CDR2 YDEGEE. The CDR3 extends over 16 amino acids. CDR3 loop: CASSSRLADSYNEQFF. The DNA for the CDR3 is TGTGCCAGCAGCTCCCGACTAGCGGACTCCTACAATGAGCAGTTCTTC.

This clonotype appeared a few times. This rearrangement joins TRBV29-1 to TRBJ1-2; 10 bases are a match to TRBD1. J gave up 7 bases and V 4 bases, and 3 bases lay outside the gene matches. The CDR3 has 12 amino acids. Germline V gives CDR1 SQVTM, CDR2 ANQGSEA. CDR3 coding DNA: TGCAGCGTTGGACAGGGGGCAGTTGGCTACACCTTC. Its protein product is CSVGQGAVGYTF.

The rearrangement uses TRBV4-1 and TRBJ2-1; D uncertain. The CDR3 runs 14 residues. Germline V lookup: CDR1 MGHRA, CDR2 YSYEKL. The V and J ends lost 4 bases and 4 bases respectively, with 11 bases between them. The CDR3 nucleotides read TGCGCCAGCAGCCCCGAGGACGAGTACAATGAGCAGTTCTTC. Amino acids: CASSPEDEYNEQFF.

V usage is TRBV7-9 and J usage is TRBJ2-7; D might be TRBD1 (5 bases). The CDR3 runs to 15 residues. Per germline, CDR1 SEHNR and CDR2 FQNEAQ (reference sequence). V gave up 5 bases and J gave up 2 bases, with 16 bases separating them. Here the CDR3 reads CASSRGASVAYEQYF. The CDR3 nucleotides are TGTGCCAGCAGCAGGGGCGCATCGGTTGCCTACGAGCAGTACTTC.

Turning to this clonotype: The junction departs from germline at one end; a sequencing error may be responsible. The genes are TRBV7-3 and TRBJ2-3; D perhaps matches TRBD1 (5 bases). This CDR3 contains 13 residues. CDR1 SGHTA and CDR2 FQGTGA come from the germline V gene. This chain's CDR3 is CAGSLSDKNTQYF. CDR3 DNA: TGTGCCGGCAGCTTATCGGACAAGAATACGCAGTATTTT. Complete variable domain (other parts from reference TRBV7-3 and TRBJ2-3): GAGVSQTPSNKVTEKGKYVELRCDPISGHTALYWYRQSLGQGPEFLIYFQGTGAADDSGLPNDRFFAVRPEGSVSTLKIQRTERGDSAVYLCAGSLSDKNTQYFGPGTRLTVL.

This chain links TRBV4-1 with TRBJ2-6; D ambiguous. CDR3 length: 16 residues. With 5 bases removed from V and 4 bases from J, the gap between germline ends came to 15 bases. The germline V gene has CDR1 MGHRA and CDR2 YSYEKL. The CDR3 nucleotides are TGCGCCAGCAGCACCGGACCGACCCCAGGGGCCAACGTCCTGACTTTC. This encodes CASSTGPTPGANVLTF.

V is TRBV27 and J is TRBJ1-1; no clear D gene. The CDR3 has 10 residues. Trimming shortened V by 8 bases and J by 10 bases, and 11 bases separated the two germline ends. Germline V gene sequence: CDR1 MNHEY, CDR2 SMNVEV (reference sequence). In DNA, the CDR3 is TGTGCCAGCGGAAGTCCCCGAGCTTTCTTT. It specifies CASGSPRAFF.

The chain carries TRBV28 and TRBJ2-5; D uncertain. The CDR3 is 13 amino acids. Per the germline V gene, CDR1 is MDHEN and CDR2 is SYDVKM. Trimming took off 5 bases at V and 3 bases at J, with 10 bases between the two ends. The CDR3 loop is CASSVGREETQYF. The CDR3 DNA follows: TGTGCCAGCAGTGTCGGACGGGAAGAGACCCAGTACTTC. Full variable domain (missing parts from reference TRBV28 and TRBJ2-5): DVKVTQSSRYLVKRTGEKVFLECVQDMDHENMFWYRQDPGLGLRLIYFSYDVKMKEKGDIPEGYSVSREKKERFSLILESASTNQTSMYLCASSVGREETQYFGPGTRLLVL.

This clonotype appeared a few times. This chain links TRBV12-3 or TRBV12-4 with TRBJ1-3, with a weak D call TRBD1 (5 bases). V lost 3 bases to trimming and J lost 1 base, with 7 bases between them. CDR3 length equals 14 residues. CDR3 DNA: TGTGCCAGCAGTTTGGGGGGGTCTGGAAACACCATATATTTT. Translated, it gives CASSLGGSGNTIYF.

The J gene is TRBJ2-3, the V gene TRBV4-1; D unclear. Germline V gene lookup returns CDR1 MGHRA and CDR2 YSYEKL. Deletions cut 4 bases from V and 4 bases from J, with 15 bases between. The CDR3 is made up of 15 amino acids. The CDR3 DNA reads TGCGCCAGCAGCCGGAATATAAGGTTTCCAGATACGCAGTATTTT. This codes for CASSRNIRFPDTQYF.

This clonotype was picked up one time. This chain connects TRBV11-1 to TRBJ2-7; TRBD2 matches 7 bases. This CDR3 is built from 18 residues. V was clipped by 5 bases and J by 3 bases; unmatched bases: 19. Germline lookup yields CDR1 SGHAT and CDR2 FQDESV (reference sequence). CDR3 sequence (DNA): TGTGCCAGCAGCCCTGGCGGGGGAGCGAGGTCCCCTCTCTACGAGCAGTACTTC. It specifies CASSPGGGARSPLYEQYF.

This clonotype showed up many times. The chain carries TRBV7-2 and TRBJ2-3; 13 nucleotides line up with TRBD2. CDR3 length: 16 amino acids. V shed 5 bases and J 4 bases; nucleotides not matched to a gene: 6. From germline, CDR1 is SGHTA and CDR2 FQGNSA. The CDR3 DNA sequence: TGTGCCAGCAGCGAGGGACTAGCGGGACTCTCAGATACGCAGTATTTT. Translation gives CASSEGLAGLSDTQYF.

The genes are TRBV20-1 and TRBJ2-1, with D maybe TRBD2 (5 bases). Germline V gene sequence: CDR1 DFQATT, CDR2 SNEGSKA (reference sequence). Between the trimmed V and J ends, which lost 5 bases and 7 bases, there was a span of 12 bases. The CDR3 contains 12 residues. CDR3 sequence reads: CSALGEGNEQFF. DNA for the CDR3: TGCAGTGCTTTAGGTGAGGGAAATGAGCAGTTCTTC.

This clonotype was seen only a few times. The chain has TRBV5-1 and TRBJ2-5, with D tentatively TRBD1 or TRBD2 (5 bases each). Germline CDR1 reads SGHRS; CDR2 reads YFSETQ. The CDR3 is made up of 15 amino acids. V lost 4 bases, J lost 5 bases, and 18 bases lay in between. The CDR3: CASSPPGPSGETQYF. For the CDR3, the DNA is TGCGCCAGCAGCCCCCCGGGACCCTCCGGGGAGACCCAGTACTTC.

This chain joins TRBV28 and TRBJ2-7; 11 bases fit TRBD1. The CDR3 loop spans 15 amino acids. After removal of 6 bases from V and 2 bases from J, the junction contained 6 bases not matched to a gene. In germline, CDR1 is MDHEN, CDR2 SYDVKM. Here the CDR3 DNA reads TGTGCCAGCAGAAGGGACAGGGGGATCACCTACGAGCAGTACTTC. Translated, it gives CASRRDRGITYEQYF.

Only a few counts were recorded for this clonotype. The chain carries TRBV20-1 and TRBJ2-3, with a tentative D call TRBD2 (6 bases). V was trimmed by 0 bases and J by 4 bases, leaving 11 bases between them. Germline V lookup: CDR1 DFQATT, CDR2 SNEGSKA (reference sequence). The CDR3 loop spans 14 amino acids. The chain's CDR3 is CSARDSGVSDTQYF. DNA for the CDR3: TGCAGTGCTAGAGATTCGGGGGTTTCAGATACGCAGTATTTT.

The chain joins TRBV6-6 to TRBJ2-1; D possibly corresponds to TRBD2 (6 bases). The J call is in doubt because the DNA end fits TRBJ2-7 better. The V gene's germline CDR1 is MNHNY and CDR2 SVGAGI (reference sequence). This CDR3 is built from 16 residues. Here the CDR3 DNA reads TGTGCCAGCAGTTACTTTGATCCCGAGGGAGGATACGAGCAGTACTTC. It is translated as CASSYFDPEGGYEQYF.

The CDR3 protein is CASSVREWTDTQYF. The CDR3 DNA sequence: TGTGCCAGCAGTGTCAGGGAGTGGACAGATACGCAGTATTTT. The rearrangement uses TRBV12-3 or TRBV12-4 and TRBJ2-3; D possibly matches TRBD1 or TRBD2 (5 bases each). With 5 bases removed from V and 3 bases from J, the gap between germline ends came to 12 bases. The CDR3 contains 14 residues.

The chain recombines TRBV7-6 with TRBJ2-3; D remains ambiguous. The germline V gene encodes CDR1 SGHVS and CDR2 FNYEAQ. V lost 1 base and J 2 bases, leaving 7 bases between the germline ends. The CDR3 is 14 residues long. The CDR3 bases are TGTGCCAGCAGCTTAGTAGAAAACACAGATACGCAGTATTTT. It translates to CASSLVENTDTQYF.